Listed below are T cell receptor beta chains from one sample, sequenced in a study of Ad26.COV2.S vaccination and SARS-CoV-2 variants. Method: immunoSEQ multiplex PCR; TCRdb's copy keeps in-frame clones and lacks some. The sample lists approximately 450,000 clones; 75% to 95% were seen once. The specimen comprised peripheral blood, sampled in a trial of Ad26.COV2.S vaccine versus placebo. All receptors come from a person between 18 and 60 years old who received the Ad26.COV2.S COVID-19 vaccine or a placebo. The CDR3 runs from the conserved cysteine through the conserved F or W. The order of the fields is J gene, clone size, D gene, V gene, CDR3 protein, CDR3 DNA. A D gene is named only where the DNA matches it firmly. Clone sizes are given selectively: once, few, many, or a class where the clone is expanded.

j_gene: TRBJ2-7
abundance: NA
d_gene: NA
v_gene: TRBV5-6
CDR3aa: CASSLKRAFDEQYF
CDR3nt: TGTGCCAGCAGCTTGAAGCGGGCGTTCGACGAGCAGTACTTC

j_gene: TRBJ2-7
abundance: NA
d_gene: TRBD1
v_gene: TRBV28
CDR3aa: CASSSPGQLYEQYF
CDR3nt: TGTGCCAGCAGTTCCCCGGGACAGCTTTACGAGCAGTACTTC

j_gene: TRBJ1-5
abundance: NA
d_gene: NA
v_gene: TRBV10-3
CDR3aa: CAISDGPYSNQPQHF
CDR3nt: TGTGCCATCAGTGACGGTCCGTATAGCAATCAGCCCCAGCATTTT

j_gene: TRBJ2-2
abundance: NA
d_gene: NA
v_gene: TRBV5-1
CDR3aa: CASSLGQGSVEAGELFF
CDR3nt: TGCGCCAGCAGCTTGGGGCAGGGGTCGGTCGAGGCCGGGGAGCTGTTTTTT

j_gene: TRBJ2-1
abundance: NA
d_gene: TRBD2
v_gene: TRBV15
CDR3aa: CATSRGVSGIYNEQFF
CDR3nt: TGTGCCACCAGCAGAGGGGTTAGCGGGATCTACAATGAGCAGTTCTTC

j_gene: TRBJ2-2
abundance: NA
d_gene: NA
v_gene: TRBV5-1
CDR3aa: CASSIRTLANTGELFF
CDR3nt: TGCGCCAGCAGCATCCGGACACTCGCGAACACCGGGGAGCTGTTTTTT

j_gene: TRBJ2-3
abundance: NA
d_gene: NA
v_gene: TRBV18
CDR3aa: CASSPPSISDTQYF
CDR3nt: TGTGCCAGCTCACCACCCTCGATTTCAGATACGCAGTATTTT

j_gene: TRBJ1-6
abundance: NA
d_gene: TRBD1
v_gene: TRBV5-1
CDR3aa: CASALGQGQSSPLHF
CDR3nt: TGCGCCAGCGCCCTTGGACAGGGACAAAGTTCACCCCTCCACTTT

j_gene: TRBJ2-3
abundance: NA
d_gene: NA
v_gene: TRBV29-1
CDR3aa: CSVGTAGDTQYF
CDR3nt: TGCAGCGTTGGGACTGCCGGAGATACGCAGTATTTT

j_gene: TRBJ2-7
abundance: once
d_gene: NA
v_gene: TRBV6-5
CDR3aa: CASDPGTPRSYEQYF
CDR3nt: TGTGCCTCAGACCCCGGGACACCCCGCTCCTACGAGCAGTACTTC

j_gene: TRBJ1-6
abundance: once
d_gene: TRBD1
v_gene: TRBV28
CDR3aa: CASRQGGVQSPLHF
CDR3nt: TGTGCCAGCAGACAGGGGGGGGTACAATCACCCCTCCACTTT

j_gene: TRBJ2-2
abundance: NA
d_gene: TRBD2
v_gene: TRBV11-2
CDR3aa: CASSLSHGRAVTGELFF
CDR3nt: TGTGCCAGCAGCTTATCGCACGGGAGGGCCGTCACCGGGGAGCTGTTTTTT

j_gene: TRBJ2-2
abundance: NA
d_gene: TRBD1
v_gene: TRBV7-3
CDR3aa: CASSFGLSGGGGTGELFF
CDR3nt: TGTGCCAGCAGCTTCGGACTATCAGGGGGCGGTGGCACCGGGGAGCTGTTTTTT

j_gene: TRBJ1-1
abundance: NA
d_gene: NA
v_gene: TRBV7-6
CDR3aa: CASSSVGTGSTEAFF
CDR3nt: TGTGCCAGCAGCTCAGTGGGAACAGGTAGCACTGAAGCTTTCTTT

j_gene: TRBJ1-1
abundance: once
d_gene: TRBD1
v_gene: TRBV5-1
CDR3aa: CASSLAGTANTEAFF
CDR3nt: TGCGCCAGCAGCTTAGCCGGGACAGCGAACACTGAAGCTTTCTTT

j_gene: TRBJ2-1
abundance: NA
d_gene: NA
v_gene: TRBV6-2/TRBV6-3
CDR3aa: CASSYSLGNEQFF
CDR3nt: TGTGCCAGCAGTTACAGTCTAGGGAATGAGCAGTTCTTC

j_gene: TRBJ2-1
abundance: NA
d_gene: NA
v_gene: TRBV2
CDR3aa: CASSERAYNEQFF
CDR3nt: TGTGCCAGCAGTGAAAGAGCGTACAATGAGCAGTTCTTC

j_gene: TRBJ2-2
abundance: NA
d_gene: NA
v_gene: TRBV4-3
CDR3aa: CASSQDLEATGELFF
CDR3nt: TGCGCCAGCAGCCAAGATTTGGAAGCCACCGGGGAGCTGTTTTTT

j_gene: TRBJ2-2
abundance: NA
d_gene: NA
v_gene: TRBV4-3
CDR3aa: CASSQGMGNHGELFF
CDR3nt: TGCGCCAGCAGCCAAGGAATGGGCAATCACGGGGAGCTGTTTTTT

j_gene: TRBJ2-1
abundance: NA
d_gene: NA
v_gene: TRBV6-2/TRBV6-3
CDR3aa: CASSNHWTELWEQFF
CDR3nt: TGTGCCAGCAGTAACCATTGGACCGAGCTATGGGAGCAGTTCTTC

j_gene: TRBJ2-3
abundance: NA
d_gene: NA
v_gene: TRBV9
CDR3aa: CASSPRGLFGTDTQYF
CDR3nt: TGTGCCAGCAGCCCAAGGGGTTTGTTCGGCACAGATACGCAGTATTTT

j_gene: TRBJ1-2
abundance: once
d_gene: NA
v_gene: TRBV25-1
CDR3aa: CASSVLGNYGYTF
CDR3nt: TGTGCCAGCAGTGTGCTGGGTAACTATGGCTACACCTTC

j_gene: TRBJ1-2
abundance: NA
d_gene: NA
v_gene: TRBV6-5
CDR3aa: CASSFQGGYGYTF
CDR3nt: TGTGCCAGCAGTTTCCAGGGAGGGTATGGCTACACCTTC

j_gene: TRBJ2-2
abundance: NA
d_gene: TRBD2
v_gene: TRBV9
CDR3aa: CASSVDAGENTGELFF
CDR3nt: TGTGCCAGCAGCGTAGATGCGGGAGAGAACACCGGGGAGCTGTTTTTT

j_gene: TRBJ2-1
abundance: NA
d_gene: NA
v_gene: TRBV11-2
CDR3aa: CASSFVRAHNEQFF
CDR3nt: TGTGCCAGCAGCTTCGTCCGGGCTCACAATGAGCAGTTCTTC

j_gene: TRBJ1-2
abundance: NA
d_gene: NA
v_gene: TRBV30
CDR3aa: CAWSVLGLYGYTF
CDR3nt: TGTGCCTGGAGTGTACTTGGCCTCTATGGCTACACCTTC

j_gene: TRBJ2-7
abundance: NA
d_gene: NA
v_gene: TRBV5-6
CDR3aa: CASSSAVRSYEQYF
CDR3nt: TGTGCCAGCAGCTCCGCGGTCCGCTCCTACGAGCAGTACTTC

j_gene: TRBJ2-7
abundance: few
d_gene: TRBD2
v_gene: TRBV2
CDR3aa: CASSESISGSNEQYF
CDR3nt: TGTGCCAGCAGTGAAAGTATTAGCGGGAGCAACGAGCAGTACTTC

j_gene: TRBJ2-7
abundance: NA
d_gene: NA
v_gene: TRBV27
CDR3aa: CASTSTAADEQYF
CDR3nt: TGTGCCAGCACCAGTACGGCGGCCGACGAGCAGTACTTC

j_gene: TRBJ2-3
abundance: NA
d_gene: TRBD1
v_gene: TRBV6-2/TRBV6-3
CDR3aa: CASSYGDRGSTDTQYF
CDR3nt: TGTGCCAGCAGTTACGGGGACAGGGGGAGCACAGATACGCAGTATTTT

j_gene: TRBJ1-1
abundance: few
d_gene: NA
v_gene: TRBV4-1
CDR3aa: CASSQPLAGLTEAFF
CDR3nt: TGCGCCAGCTCCCAACCGCTGGCAGGGCTCACTGAAGCTTTCTTT

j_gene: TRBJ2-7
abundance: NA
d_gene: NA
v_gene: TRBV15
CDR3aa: CATSKGVGAYEQYF
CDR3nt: TGTGCCACCAGCAAGGGGGTCGGGGCCTACGAGCAGTACTTC

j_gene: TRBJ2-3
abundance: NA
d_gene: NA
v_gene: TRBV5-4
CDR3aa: CASSLEPADTQYF
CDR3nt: TGTGCCAGCAGCTTGGAACCGGCAGATACGCAGTATTTT

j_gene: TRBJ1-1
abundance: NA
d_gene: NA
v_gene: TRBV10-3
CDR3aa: CAISVEGVATEAFF
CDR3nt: TGTGCCATCAGTGTAGAGGGGGTGGCCACTGAAGCTTTCTTT

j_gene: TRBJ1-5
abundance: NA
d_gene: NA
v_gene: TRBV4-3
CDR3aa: CASSQAQGDQPQHF
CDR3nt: TGCGCCAGCAGCCAAGCCCAGGGTGATCAGCCCCAGCATTTT

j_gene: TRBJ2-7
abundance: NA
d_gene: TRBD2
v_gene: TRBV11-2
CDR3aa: CASSLGLAATYEQYF
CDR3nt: TGTGCCAGCAGCTTAGGACTAGCGGCAACCTACGAGCAGTACTTC

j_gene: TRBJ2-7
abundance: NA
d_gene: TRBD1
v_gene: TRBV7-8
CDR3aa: CASSLGAGTGAYEQYF
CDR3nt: TGTGCCAGCAGCTTAGGGGCGGGGACAGGGGCCTACGAGCAGTACTTC

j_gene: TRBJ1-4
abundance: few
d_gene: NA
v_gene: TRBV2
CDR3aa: CASSKIRSEKLFF
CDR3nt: TGTGCCAGCAGTAAAATCCGTAGTGAAAAACTGTTTTTT

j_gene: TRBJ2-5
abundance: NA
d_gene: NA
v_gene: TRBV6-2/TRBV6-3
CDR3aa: CASSYLGRDQETQYF
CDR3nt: TGTGCCAGCAGTTACTTGGGGCGTGATCAAGAGACCCAGTACTTC

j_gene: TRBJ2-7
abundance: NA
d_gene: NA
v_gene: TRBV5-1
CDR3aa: CASSLDRGYEQYF
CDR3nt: TGCGCCAGCAGCTTGGATAGGGGCTACGAGCAGTACTTC

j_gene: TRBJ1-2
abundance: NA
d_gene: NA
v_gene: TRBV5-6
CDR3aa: CASSLRGAIYGYTF
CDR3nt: TGTGCCAGCAGCTTGAGGGGGGCGATCTATGGCTACACCTTC

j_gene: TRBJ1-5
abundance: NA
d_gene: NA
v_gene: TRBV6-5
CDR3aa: CASAPQFDQPQHF
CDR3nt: TGTGCCAGCGCCCCTCAATTTGATCAGCCCCAGCATTTT

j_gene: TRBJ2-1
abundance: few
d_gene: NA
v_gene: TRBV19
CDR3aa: CASSIAGASNEQFF
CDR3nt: TGTGCCAGTAGTATAGCGGGAGCGAGCAATGAGCAGTTCTTC

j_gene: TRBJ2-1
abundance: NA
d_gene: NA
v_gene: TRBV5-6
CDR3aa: CASSLRYWVSSNEQFF
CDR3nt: TGTGCCAGCAGCTTGCGTTATTGGGTTTCGTCCAATGAGCAGTTCTTC

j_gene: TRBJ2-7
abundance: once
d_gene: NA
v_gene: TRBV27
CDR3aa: CASSLAGSEQYF
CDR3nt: TGTGCCAGCAGCTTGGCAGGGTCCGAGCAGTACTTC

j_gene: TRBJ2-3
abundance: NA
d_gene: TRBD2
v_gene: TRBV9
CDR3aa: CASSATSGGFTDTQYF
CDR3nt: TGTGCCAGCAGCGCCACTAGCGGGGGGTTCACAGATACGCAGTATTTT

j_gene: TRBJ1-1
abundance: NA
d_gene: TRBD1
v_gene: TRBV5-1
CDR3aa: CASSLVGQGDEAFF
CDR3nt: TGCGCCAGCAGCTTGGTGGGACAGGGGGATGAAGCTTTCTTT

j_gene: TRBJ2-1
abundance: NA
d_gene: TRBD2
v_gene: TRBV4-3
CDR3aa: CASSQESLAGAIREQFF
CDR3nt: TGCGCCAGCAGCCAGGAAAGCCTAGCGGGAGCCATACGCGAGCAGTTCTTC

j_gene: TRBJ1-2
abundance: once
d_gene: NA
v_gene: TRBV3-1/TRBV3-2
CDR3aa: CASSQSPPVNGYTF
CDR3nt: TGTGCCAGCAGCCAATCCCCCCCAGTCAATGGCTACACCTTC

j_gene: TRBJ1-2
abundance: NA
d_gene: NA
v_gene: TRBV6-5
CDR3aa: CASSYSPQVAYGYTF
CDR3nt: TGTGCCAGCAGTTACAGCCCACAGGTAGCCTATGGCTACACCTTC

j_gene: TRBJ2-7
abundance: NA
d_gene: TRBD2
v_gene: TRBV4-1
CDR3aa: CASSRLPGTSGSLYEQYF
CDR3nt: TGCGCCAGCAGCCGCCTCCCGGGAACTAGCGGGAGTCTCTACGAGCAGTACTTC

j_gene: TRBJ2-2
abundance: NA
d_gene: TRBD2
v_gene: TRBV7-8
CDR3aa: CASSLLAGGNTGELFF
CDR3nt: TGTGCCAGCAGCCTGCTGGCGGGAGGGAACACCGGGGAGCTGTTTTTT

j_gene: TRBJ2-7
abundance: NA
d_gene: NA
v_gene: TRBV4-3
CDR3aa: CASSQEDRVGGYEQYF
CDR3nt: TGCGCCAGCAGCCAAGAGGACAGGGTGGGAGGGTACGAGCAGTACTTC

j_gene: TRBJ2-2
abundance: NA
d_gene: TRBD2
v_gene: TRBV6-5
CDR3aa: CASSYGTTNTGELFF
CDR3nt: TGTGCCAGCAGTTACGGGACTACGAACACCGGGGAGCTGTTTTTT

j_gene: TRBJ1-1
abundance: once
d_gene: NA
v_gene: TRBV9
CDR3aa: CASSVGRSGGTEAFF
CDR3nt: TGTGCCAGCAGCGTAGGGCGAAGCGGGGGCACTGAAGCTTTCTTT

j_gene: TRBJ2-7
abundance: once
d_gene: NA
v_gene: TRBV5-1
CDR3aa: CASSLRDGAYEQYF
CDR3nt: TGCGCCAGCAGCTTGAGAGACGGAGCCTACGAGCAGTACTTC

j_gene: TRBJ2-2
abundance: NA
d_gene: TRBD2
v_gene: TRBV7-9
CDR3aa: CASSSVVLRLAGPTGELFF
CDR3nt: TGTGCCAGCAGCTCAGTGGTATTGCGATTAGCGGGACCCACCGGGGAGCTGTTTTTT

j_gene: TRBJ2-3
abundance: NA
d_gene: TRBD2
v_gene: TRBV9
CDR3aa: CASSVDGRAPDTQYF
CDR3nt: TGTGCCAGCAGCGTAGACGGGAGGGCCCCCGATACGCAGTATTTT